This entry features one T cell receptor (beta chain) sequence. This sample was included in a study of OX40 agonist ivuxolimab in advanced cancers. CDR1 is SGDLS and CDR2 is YYNGEE in the germline V gene. V lost 3 bases to trimming and J lost 8 bases; unmatched junction nucleotides: 11. The CDR3 extends over 15 amino acids. Produced via immunoSEQ multiplex PCR; TCRdb's table is partial and in-frame only. The sample has tens of thousands of clones, around 90% seen once. The source material was CD4+ or CD8+ T cells sorted from blood, sampled in a trial of the OX40 agonist ivuxolimab. The rearrangement joins TRBV9 to TRBJ2-1, with 7 bases identical to TRBD2. This clonotype was obtained from an adult with an advanced solid tumor such as melanoma, head and neck, liver or kidney cancer. The CDR3 bases are TGTGCCAGCAGCGCGTCCGGGACTATTTCCTATGAGCAGTTCTTC. Protein sequence: CASSASGTISYEQFF.